This T cell receptor (beta chain) was recovered during a study of low-dose radiotherapy and immunotherapy resistance in tumors. Turning to the study itself: Aspirin was taken orally by patients at 300 mg daily for four cycles from cycle 1 day 1.

Priming of first-strand cDNA relied on TRAV- and TRBV-specific primers (covering alpha and beta chains). TCRs were put through about 20 PCR cycles of amplification with Phusion. A constant-region primer and the V-primer adapter served as the primer pair. TCRdb independently ran MiXCR on the reads; one entry per CDR3 protein. The sample contains about 12,000 distinct CDR3 sequences, 76% of which appear only once. All of the donors were given nivolumab, ipilimumab, aspirin, low-dose cyclophosphamide and low-dose radiotherapy as part of RACIN, a single-arm trial. The germline V and J ends were trimmed by 4 bases and 2 bases, with 13 bases remaining between them. CDR3 length: 14 residues. Germline V gene data show CDR1 as SQVTM and CDR2 as ANQGSEA.

The receptor's source is a human donor with advanced metastatic prostate, ovarian, gallbladder or colorectal cancer (not recorded which). This table probably holds off-target reads from a library built for another chain. The chain uses TRBV29-1 and TRBJ2-3; TRBD2 might be the D (6 bases). This CDR3 is CSVGPGLITDTQYF. The CDR3 nucleotides are TGCAGCGTTGGACCGGGACTCATCACAGATACGCAGTATTTT.